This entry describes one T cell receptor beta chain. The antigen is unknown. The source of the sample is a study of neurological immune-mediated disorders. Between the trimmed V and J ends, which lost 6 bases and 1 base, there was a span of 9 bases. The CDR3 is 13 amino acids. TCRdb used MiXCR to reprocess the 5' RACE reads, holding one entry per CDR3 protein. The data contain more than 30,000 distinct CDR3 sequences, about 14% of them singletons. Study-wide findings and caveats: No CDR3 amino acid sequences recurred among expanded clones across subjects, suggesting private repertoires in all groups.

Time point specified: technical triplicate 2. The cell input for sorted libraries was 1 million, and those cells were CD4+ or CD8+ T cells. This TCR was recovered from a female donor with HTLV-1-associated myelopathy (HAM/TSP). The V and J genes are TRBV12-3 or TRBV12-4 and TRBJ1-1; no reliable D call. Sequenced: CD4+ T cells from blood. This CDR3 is CASRSKKNTEAFF. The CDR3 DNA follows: TGTGCCAGCAGATCCAAAAAGAACACTGAAGCTTTCTTT.